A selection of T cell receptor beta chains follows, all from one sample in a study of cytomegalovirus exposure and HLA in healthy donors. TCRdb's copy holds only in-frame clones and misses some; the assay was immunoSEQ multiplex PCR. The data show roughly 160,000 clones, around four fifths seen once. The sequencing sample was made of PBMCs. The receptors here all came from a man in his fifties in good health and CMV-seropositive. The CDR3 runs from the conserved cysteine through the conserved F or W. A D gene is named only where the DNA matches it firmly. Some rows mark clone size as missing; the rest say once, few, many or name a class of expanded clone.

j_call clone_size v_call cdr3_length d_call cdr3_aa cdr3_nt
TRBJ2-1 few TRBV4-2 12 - CASSQPAGEQFF TGTGCCAGCAGCCAACCCGCCGGTGAGCAGTTCTTC
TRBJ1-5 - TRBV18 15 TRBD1 CASSEGTDLNQPQHF TGTGCCAGCTCAGAAGGGACAGACCTAAATCAGCCCCAGCATTTT
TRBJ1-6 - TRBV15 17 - CATSRGLGGGRNSPLHF TGTGCCACCAGCAGGGGACTGGGGGGTGGGAGGAATTCACCCCTCCACTTT
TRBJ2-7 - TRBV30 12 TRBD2 CAASGRAYEQYF TGTGCCGCTAGCGGGAGGGCCTACGAGCAGTACTTC
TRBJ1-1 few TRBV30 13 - CAWHRAMNTEAFF TGTGCCTGGCACAGGGCTATGAACACTGAAGCTTTCTTT
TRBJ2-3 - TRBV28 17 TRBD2 CASSGLAGGRGTDTQYF TGTGCCAGCTCGGGACTAGCGGGGGGGCGCGGCACAGATACGCAGTATTTT
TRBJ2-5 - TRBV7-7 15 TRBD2 CASSLSGGLKETQYF TGTGCTAGCAGCCTCAGCGGGGGGCTAAAAGAGACCCAGTACTTC
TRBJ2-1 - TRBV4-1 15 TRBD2 CASSQVGTSEFEQFF TGCGCCAGCAGCCAAGTTGGGACTAGCGAGTTTGAGCAGTTCTTC
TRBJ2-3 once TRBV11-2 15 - CASSLDHRVTDTQYF TGTGCCAGCAGCTTAGATCATCGCGTCACAGATACGCAGTATTTT
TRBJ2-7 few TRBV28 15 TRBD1 CASSLGAGGFGEQYF TGTGCCAGCAGTTTAGGGGCAGGGGGCTTCGGCGAGCAGTACTTC
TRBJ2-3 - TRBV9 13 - CASSVGATDTQYF TGTGCCAGCAGCGTAGGGGCCACAGATACGCAGTATTTT
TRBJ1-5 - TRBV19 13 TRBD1 CASSGQGGQPQHF TGTGCCAGTAGCGGACAGGGAGGTCAGCCCCAGCATTTT
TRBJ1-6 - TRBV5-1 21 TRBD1 CASSLRSTRTGGRPYNSPLHF TGCGCCAGCAGCTTACGATCTACCCGGACAGGGGGCAGGCCCTATAATTCACCCCTCCACTTT
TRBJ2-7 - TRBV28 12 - CASSLLVYEQYF TGTGCCAGCAGTTTACTCGTCTACGAGCAGTACTTC
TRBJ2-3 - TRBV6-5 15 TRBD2 CASSYSKASGDTQYF TGTGCCAGCAGTTACTCGAAGGCTAGCGGGGATACGCAGTATTTT
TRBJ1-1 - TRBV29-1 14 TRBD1 CSAALGQQNTEAFF TGCAGCGCTGCCCTGGGACAGCAGAACACTGAAGCTTTCTTT
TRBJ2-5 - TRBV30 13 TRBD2 CAWGLAGGETQYF TGTGCCTGGGGACTAGCGGGGGGAGAGACCCAGTACTTC
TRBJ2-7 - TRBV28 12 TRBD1 CASGQRGLEQYF TGTGCCAGCGGCCAAAGGGGGCTGGAGCAGTACTTC
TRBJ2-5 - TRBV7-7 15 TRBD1 CASSLGAGGQETQYF TGTGCTAGCAGCTTAGGTGCAGGGGGCCAAGAGACCCAGTACTTC
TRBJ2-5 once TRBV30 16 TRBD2 CAWSVLAGGPQETQYF TGTGCCTGGAGTGTCCTAGCGGGGGGACCCCAAGAGACCCAGTACTTC